These 27 T cell receptor beta chains were all obtained from the same sample, sequenced in a study of T cell clusters in autoimmune cytopenias. One tube held mixed TRB-A and TRB-B primer pools for touch-down PCR. TCRdb re-called the multiplex PCR reads, yielding one record per CDR3 amino acid sequence without DNA. In total, the table holds 9,500 or so distinct CDR3 sequences. Roughly 38,000 genome equivalents of blood DNA were amplified for TRB. Sequencing was carried out using peripheral blood. These receptors were taken from a human donor with an autoimmune cytopenia or autoimmune hepatitis (not recorded which).

The CDR3 sequence: CASSLQGNVDEKLFF. The chain employs TRBV4-3 and TRBJ1-4; there is no DNA to check the TCRdb D call of TRBD1. The CDR3 covers 15 residues. The germline CDR1 and CDR2 sequences are LGHNA and YSLEER.

The chain carries TRBV11-1 and TRBJ2-1; TCRdb's D gene call, TRBD2, goes unchecked for lack of DNA. CDR1 and CDR2 from the germline V gene are SGHAT and FQDESV (reference sequence). The CDR3 contains 14 residues. The CDR3 spells CASSLSGGANEQFF.

The V gene is TRBV5-1, the J gene TRBJ1-2; TCRdb picks TRBD1, but there is no DNA to check that call. The CDR3 contains 13 residues. Per germline, CDR1 SGHRS and CDR2 YFSETQ. CDR3 amino acids: CASSLFPGDGYTF.

The chain recombines TRBV6-4 with TRBJ1-6; TCRdb proposes TRBD1, but this gene call is untestable without DNA. From germline, CDR1 is MRHNA and CDR2 SNTAGT. The CDR3 runs 13 residues. The CDR3 reads CASSRDTHSPLHF.

Considering frequency, this clonotype is medium-sized (0.01 to 0.1%). V is TRBV12-3 or TRBV12-4 and J is TRBJ2-1; TCRdb lists TRBD1, though no DNA is available to test this call. CDR3 length: 12 residues. This CDR3 reads CASTLTGNEQFF.

J is TRBJ2-1 and V is TRBV15; TCRdb outputs TRBD2, but without DNA this stays unchecked. Germline lookup yields CDR1 LNHNV and CDR2 YYDKDF (reference sequence). This CDR3 is built from 17 residues. CDR3 loop: CATSRGGRSRIYNEQFF.

This clonotype counts as medium-sized (0.01 to 0.1%) by frequency. The rearrangement links TRBV27 to TRBJ1-2; the D call of TRBD1 rests on TCRdb alone, since no DNA is present to check it. This CDR3 has 14 residues. Germline CDR1 is MNHEY and CDR2 is SMNVEV (reference sequence). The CDR3 loop is CASSLNQGDYGYTF.

This chain uses TRBV19 with TRBJ1-1; without DNA, the TCRdb call of TRBD1 cannot be checked. Germline CDR1 LNHDA, CDR2 SQIVND (reference sequence). This CDR3 spans 16 amino acids. The CDR3 protein is CASSTLTPGASTEAFF.

The chain combines TRBV2 with TRBJ1-1. Germline-derived CDR1 and CDR2 are SNHLY and FYNNEI. The CDR3 length is 14 residues. The CDR3 sequence is CASSEALVSTEAFF.

Frequency places this clonotype as medium-sized. The J gene is TRBJ2-7, the V gene TRBV6-2 or TRBV6-3; TCRdb designates TRBD1, a call that cannot be tested without DNA. The CDR3 is 12 amino acids. Germline assignment: CDR1 MNHEY and CDR2 SVGEGT. The CDR3: CASSWDRGEQYF.

Judged by frequency, this clonotype is medium-sized. This chain connects TRBV6-1 to TRBJ2-1; there is no DNA to check the TCRdb D call of TRBD1. Germline V gene lookup returns CDR1 MNHNS and CDR2 SASEGT. The CDR3 has 15 amino acids. This CDR3 is CASSPDGGSYNEQFF.

This rearrangement joins TRBV7-2 to TRBJ1-4; TCRdb outputs TRBD1, but without DNA this stays unchecked. Per germline, CDR1 SGHTA and CDR2 FQGNSA. This CDR3 spans 15 amino acids. The CDR3 region is CASSLVGGSAEKLFF. Full variable domain (outside the CDR3, taken from reference TRBV7-2 and TRBJ1-4): GAGVSQSPSNKVTEKGKDVELRCDPISGHTALYWYRQSLGQGLEFLIYFQGNSAPDKSGLPSDRFSAERTGGSVSTLTIQRTQQEDSAVYLCASSLVGGSAEKLFFGSGTQLSVL.

This clonotype registers medium-sized by frequency. This rearrangement joins TRBV5-4 to TRBJ2-3; absent DNA, TCRdb's TRBD1 call cannot be checked. CDR1 and CDR2 from the germline V gene are SGHNT and YYREEE (reference sequence). This CDR3 has 14 residues. The CDR3 sequence: CASSLGAGDDTQYF.

By frequency, this clonotype registers medium-sized. The J gene is TRBJ1-5, the V gene TRBV6-5; TCRdb gives TRBD1 as the D gene, but with no DNA this cannot be confirmed. The CDR3 runs to 13 residues. Per germline, CDR1 MNHEY and CDR2 SVGAGI. The CDR3: CASSDQGYQPQHF.

The chain employs TRBV18 and TRBJ2-1; lacking DNA, the TRBD2 call made by TCRdb goes unchecked. The CDR3 sequence is 16 residues long. The germline V gene encodes CDR1 KGHSH and CDR2 LQKENI. The CDR3 loop is CASSKAGGSSYNEQFF.

V usage is TRBV7-9 and J usage is TRBJ2-5; the TCRdb D gene call, TRBD2, has no DNA to confirm it. This CDR3 has 16 amino acids. Germline lookup yields CDR1 SEHNR and CDR2 FQNEAQ (reference sequence). The CDR3 spells CASSLLGRSIQETQYF. Complete variable domain (other parts from reference TRBV7-9 and TRBJ2-5): DTGVSQNPRHKITKRGQNVTFRCDPISEHNRLYWYRQTLGQGPEFLTYFQNEAQLEKSRLLSDRFSAERPKGSFSTLEIQRTEQGDSAMYLCASSLLGRSIQETQYFGPGTRLLVL.

This clonotype ranks as medium-sized in terms of frequency. CDR3: CASSPPSGGAYNEQFF. The chain employs TRBV13 and TRBJ2-1; TCRdb reports TRBD2, a call that lacks DNA to check it against. Germline CDR1 PRHDT, CDR2 FYEKMQ (reference sequence). CDR3 length: 16 residues.

This clonotype is called medium-sized based on its frequency. This chain uses TRBV5-5 with TRBJ2-1; the D call of TRBD2 rests on TCRdb alone, since no DNA is present to check it. This CDR3 has 16 amino acids. The germline CDR1 and CDR2 sequences are SGHKS and YYEKEE (reference sequence). The CDR3 reads CASSLYSGGAGDEQFF.

By frequency, this clonotype is medium-sized. The chain recombines TRBV6-5 with TRBJ2-3. The CDR3 is 15 residues long. The germline V gene has CDR1 MNHEY and CDR2 SVGAGI. This CDR3 is CASSWTGLSTDTQYF.

Frequency places this clonotype as medium-sized. The CDR3 reads CASSLGRGNEQFF. The rearrangement uses TRBV12-3 or TRBV12-4 and TRBJ2-1; TCRdb outputs TRBD1, but without DNA this stays unchecked. The length of the CDR3 is 13 residues.

This sequence joins TRBV7-2 and TRBJ1-5; TCRdb picks TRBD1, but there is no DNA to check that call. Germline V gene data show CDR1 as SGHTA and CDR2 as FQGNSA. The CDR3 is 15 amino acids. CDR3 region: CASSPQGGVNQPQHF.

The chain couples TRBV4-3 to TRBJ1-2. Germline V gene sequence: CDR1 LGHNA, CDR2 YSLEER. The CDR3 has 14 residues. CDR3 in amino acids: CASSHLRANYGYTF.

The rearrangement links TRBV20-1 to TRBJ2-5; the D gene TCRdb calls, TRBD1, cannot be checked with no DNA. CDR3 length equals 15 residues. The germline CDR1 and CDR2 sequences are DFQATT and SNEGSKA (reference sequence). The CDR3 sequence is CSAKDGRAGTETQYF.

This clonotype ranks as medium-sized in terms of frequency. V gene TRBV6-5 combines with J gene TRBJ2-2. CDR3 length: 15 residues. Germline V gene data show CDR1 as MNHEY and CDR2 as SVGAGI. Here the CDR3 reads CASSYSRELPGELFF.

The chain links TRBV6-1 to TRBJ1-5. The CDR3 sequence is 13 residues long. Germline values: CDR1 MNHNS, CDR2 SASEGT. CDR3 amino acids: CASSESLYQPQHF.

The chain's CDR3 is CSARDVLGPNEQFF. The V and J genes are TRBV20-1 and TRBJ2-1; TCRdb's D call of TRBD1 is untestable without DNA. The CDR3 contains 14 residues. The germline V gene has CDR1 DFQATT and CDR2 SNEGSKA (reference sequence).

The chain couples TRBV11-1 to TRBJ2-3; the TCRdb D gene call, TRBD2, has no DNA to confirm it. The germline V gene has CDR1 SGHAT and CDR2 FQDESV (reference sequence). The CDR3 loop spans 16 amino acids. CDR3 in amino acids: CASSQVASGRRDTQYF.